This T cell receptor (beta chain) comes out of a study of cytomegalovirus exposure and HLA in healthy donors. This PCR relied on a set of 60 Vbeta primers and 13 Jbeta primers. Profiled with immunoSEQ multiplex PCR; TCRdb holds only in-frame clones, not every one. This sample carries about 150,000 clones, around 9% of them seen once, and the ten largest clones take more than 6.5%. This clone occurred a few times. Per germline, CDR1 SQVTM and CDR2 ANQGSEA. V shed 0 bases, J shed 5 bases, and the junction held 10 bases outside the gene matches. This CDR3 region has 18 residues. The genes are TRBV29-1 and TRBJ2-2; TRBD2 agrees at 12 bases. Sample: PBMCs. The clonotype was recovered from a woman aged 40 to 50 in good health and CMV-seropositive. The CDR3 sequence: CSVEESLAGGPGTGELFF. CDR3 DNA: TGCAGCGTTGAAGAGTCGCTAGCGGGGGGGCCTGGTACCGGGGAGCTGTTTTTT.